This T cell receptor (beta chain) is drawn from a study of early T cells in non-severe SARS-CoV-2 infection. The overall study: Bulk RNA from unsorted whole blood was sequenced; chains were unpaired.

V lost 7 bases and J 4 bases, leaving 15 bases between the germline ends. CDR3 size: 13 residues. Germline-derived CDR1 and CDR2 are SQVTM and ANQGSEA. This clonotype appeared many times. The antigen remains undetermined. General study findings and limits: Clonotype matching in VDJdb favored anti-spike CD8 responses and did not capture private and CD4 specificities.

Tagging with unique molecular identifiers was applied to individual cDNA molecules. Each CDR3 protein gets one entry after TCRdb re-called the 5' RACE reads with MiXCR. The data hold about 46,000 distinct CDR3 sequences, with roughly 5% observed a single time. This sequence joins TRBV29-1 and TRBJ2-3; possibly TRBD1 for D (6 bases). Specimen: whole blood, collected at baseline. This receptor was identified in an adult who was a healthcare worker with PCR-confirmed SARS-CoV-2 infection or an uninfected control (not recorded which). The CDR3 is CSALRGSSDTQYF. The CDR3 DNA reads as TGCAGCGCCCTCAGGGGATCGTCAGATACGCAGTATTTT.